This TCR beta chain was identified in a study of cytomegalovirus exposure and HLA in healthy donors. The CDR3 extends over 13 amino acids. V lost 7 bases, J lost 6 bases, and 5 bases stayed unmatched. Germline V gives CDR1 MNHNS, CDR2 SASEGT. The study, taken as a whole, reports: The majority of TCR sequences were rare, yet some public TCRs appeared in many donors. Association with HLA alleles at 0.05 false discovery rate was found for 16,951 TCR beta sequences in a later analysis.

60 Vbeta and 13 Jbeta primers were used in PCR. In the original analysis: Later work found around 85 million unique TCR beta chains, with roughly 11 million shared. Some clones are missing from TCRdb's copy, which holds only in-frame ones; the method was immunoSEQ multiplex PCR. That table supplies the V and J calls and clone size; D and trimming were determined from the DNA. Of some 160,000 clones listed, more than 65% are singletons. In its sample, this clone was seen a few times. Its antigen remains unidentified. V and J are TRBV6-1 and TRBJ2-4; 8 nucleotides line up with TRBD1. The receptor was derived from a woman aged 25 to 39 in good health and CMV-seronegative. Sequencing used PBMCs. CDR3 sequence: CASKTGTGNIQYF. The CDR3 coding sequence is TGTGCCAGCAAAACCGGGACAGGAAACATTCAGTACTTC.